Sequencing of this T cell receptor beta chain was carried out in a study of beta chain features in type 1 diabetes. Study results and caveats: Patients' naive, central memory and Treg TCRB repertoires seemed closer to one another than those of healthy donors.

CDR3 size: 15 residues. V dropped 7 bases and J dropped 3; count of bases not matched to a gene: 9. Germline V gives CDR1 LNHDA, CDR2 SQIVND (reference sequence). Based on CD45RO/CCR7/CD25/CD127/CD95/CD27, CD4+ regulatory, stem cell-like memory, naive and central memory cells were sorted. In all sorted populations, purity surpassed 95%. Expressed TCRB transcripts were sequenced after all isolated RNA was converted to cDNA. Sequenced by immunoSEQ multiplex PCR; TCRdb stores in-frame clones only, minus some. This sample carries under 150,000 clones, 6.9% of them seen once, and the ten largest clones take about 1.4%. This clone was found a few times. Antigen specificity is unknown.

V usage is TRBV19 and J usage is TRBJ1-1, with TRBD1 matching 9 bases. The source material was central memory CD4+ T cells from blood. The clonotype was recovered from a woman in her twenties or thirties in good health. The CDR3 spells CASKRGQGLDTEAFF. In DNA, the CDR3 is TGTGCCAGTAAGAGGGGACAGGGCTTAGACACTGAAGCTTTCTTT.